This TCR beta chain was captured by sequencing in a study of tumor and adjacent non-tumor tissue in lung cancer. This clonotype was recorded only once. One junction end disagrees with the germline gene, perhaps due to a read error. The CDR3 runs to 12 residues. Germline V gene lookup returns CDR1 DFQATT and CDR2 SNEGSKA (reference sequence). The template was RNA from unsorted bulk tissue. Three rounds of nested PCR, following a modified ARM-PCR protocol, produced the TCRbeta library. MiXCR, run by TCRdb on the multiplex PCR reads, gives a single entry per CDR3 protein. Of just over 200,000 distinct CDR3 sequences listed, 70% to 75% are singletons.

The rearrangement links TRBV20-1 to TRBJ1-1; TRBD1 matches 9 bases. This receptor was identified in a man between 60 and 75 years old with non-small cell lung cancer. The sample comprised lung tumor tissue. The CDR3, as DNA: TGCAATGCTTGGGACAGGGAAGGTGAAGCTTTCTTT. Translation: CNAWDREGEAFF.